This is a list of T cell receptor beta chains from one sample in a study of blood T cell repertoires in COVID-19. Generated by immunoSEQ multiplex PCR, the TCRdb table keeps only in-frame clones and is missing some. The table records approximately 300,000 clones, 87% of them present only once. The sample comprised peripheral blood. Every receptor here comes from a man aged 18 to 30 with active or convalescent COVID-19. Both conserved end residues are part of each CDR3. The order of the fields is CDR3 protein, V gene, J gene.

CDR3aa: CSPAGVSYTF; v_gene: TRBV20-1; j_gene: TRBJ1-2
CDR3aa: CASSPNRPNSNEKLFF; v_gene: TRBV18; j_gene: TRBJ1-4
CDR3aa: CASSPQALANTGELFF; v_gene: TRBV7-2; j_gene: TRBJ2-2
CDR3aa: CASSYTLTGELFF; v_gene: TRBV6-5; j_gene: TRBJ2-2
CDR3aa: CSVLGQLNFGTEAFF; v_gene: TRBV29-1; j_gene: TRBJ1-1
CDR3aa: CASSVEWTGDSRHSGNTIYF; v_gene: TRBV9; j_gene: TRBJ1-3
CDR3aa: CASSSGENYGYTF; v_gene: TRBV27; j_gene: TRBJ1-2
CDR3aa: CASRARGEETQYF; v_gene: TRBV2; j_gene: TRBJ2-5
CDR3aa: CASSSTGVNTEAFF; v_gene: TRBV2; j_gene: TRBJ1-1
CDR3aa: CASSLTGSSGNTIYF; v_gene: TRBV6-5; j_gene: TRBJ1-3
CDR3aa: CASSHYEQYF; v_gene: TRBV6-6; j_gene: TRBJ2-7
CDR3aa: CASSLVPINQPQHF; v_gene: TRBV5-8; j_gene: TRBJ1-5
CDR3aa: CSVDTGTEEAFF; v_gene: TRBV29-1; j_gene: TRBJ1-1
CDR3aa: CASSWGLAGATYNEQFF; v_gene: TRBV5-1; j_gene: TRBJ2-1
CDR3aa: CASSWGLAGGRTDTQYF; v_gene: TRBV7-9; j_gene: TRBJ2-3
CDR3aa: CASRPSGGSPDTQYF; v_gene: TRBV4-2; j_gene: TRBJ2-3
CDR3aa: CASSVGRGQVGELFF; v_gene: TRBV9; j_gene: TRBJ2-2
CDR3aa: CASSLTGAGNTIYF; v_gene: TRBV7-9; j_gene: TRBJ1-3
CDR3aa: CASSYSRGQYNQPQHF; v_gene: TRBV6-5; j_gene: TRBJ1-5
CDR3aa: CASKAGVGEKLFF; v_gene: TRBV2; j_gene: TRBJ1-4
CDR3aa: CASSSGSWAETQYF; v_gene: TRBV10-2; j_gene: TRBJ2-5
CDR3aa: CASRAVNTGELFF; v_gene: TRBV28; j_gene: TRBJ2-2
CDR3aa: CATSFLDREETQYF; v_gene: TRBV5-4; j_gene: TRBJ2-5
CDR3aa: CASSSGPGTNEQYF; v_gene: TRBV5-1; j_gene: TRBJ2-7
CDR3aa: CASSRLASSTDTQYF; v_gene: TRBV6-5; j_gene: TRBJ2-3
CDR3aa: CASITGGTGGFISGYTF; v_gene: TRBV2; j_gene: TRBJ1-2
CDR3aa: CSVVSPGQGVGGELFF; v_gene: TRBV29-1; j_gene: TRBJ2-2
CDR3aa: CASSLAGGRNEQFF; v_gene: TRBV6-6; j_gene: TRBJ2-1
CDR3aa: CASSGAGAYNEQFF; v_gene: TRBV9; j_gene: TRBJ2-1
CDR3aa: CASTLGATNEKLFF; v_gene: TRBV9; j_gene: TRBJ1-4
CDR3aa: CASSQDATGPAGETQYF; v_gene: TRBV3-1/TRBV3-2; j_gene: TRBJ2-5
CDR3aa: CASRGTGKGYGYTF; v_gene: TRBV27; j_gene: TRBJ1-2
CDR3aa: CASSQALAANNVLTF; v_gene: TRBV3-1/TRBV3-2; j_gene: TRBJ2-6
CDR3aa: CSASVRGQFYGYTF; v_gene: TRBV20-1; j_gene: TRBJ1-2
CDR3aa: CASSSSAGDEQFF; v_gene: TRBV5-1; j_gene: TRBJ2-1
CDR3aa: CASSSSYNSPLHF; v_gene: TRBV12-3/TRBV12-4; j_gene: TRBJ1-6
CDR3aa: CASSLTGQGIYEQYF; v_gene: TRBV7-8; j_gene: TRBJ2-7
CDR3aa: CASSHGQGGNQPQHF; v_gene: TRBV7-9; j_gene: TRBJ1-5
CDR3aa: CASSLELIETQYF; v_gene: TRBV7-2; j_gene: TRBJ2-5
CDR3aa: CASSLRTGDNYGYTF; v_gene: TRBV6-5; j_gene: TRBJ1-2
CDR3aa: CASRDLGVEQFF; v_gene: TRBV28; j_gene: TRBJ2-1
CDR3aa: CASSPTRAEETQYF; v_gene: TRBV7-2; j_gene: TRBJ2-5
CDR3aa: CASSSTGLAPNTGELFF; v_gene: TRBV7-9; j_gene: TRBJ2-2
CDR3aa: CATRPPGQAVDTQYF; v_gene: TRBV5-1; j_gene: TRBJ2-3
CDR3aa: CASSTGDNYGYTF; v_gene: TRBV5-4; j_gene: TRBJ1-2
CDR3aa: CASSPGTSDYNEQFF; v_gene: TRBV27; j_gene: TRBJ2-1
CDR3aa: CASSFSGAYNEQFF; v_gene: TRBV5-6; j_gene: TRBJ2-1
CDR3aa: CATSAWTSGSPWSGDEQFF; v_gene: TRBV24-1; j_gene: TRBJ2-1
CDR3aa: CASSEKGPYEQYF; v_gene: TRBV10-1; j_gene: TRBJ2-7
CDR3aa: CASSPGGKTGTSTEAFF; v_gene: TRBV19; j_gene: TRBJ1-1